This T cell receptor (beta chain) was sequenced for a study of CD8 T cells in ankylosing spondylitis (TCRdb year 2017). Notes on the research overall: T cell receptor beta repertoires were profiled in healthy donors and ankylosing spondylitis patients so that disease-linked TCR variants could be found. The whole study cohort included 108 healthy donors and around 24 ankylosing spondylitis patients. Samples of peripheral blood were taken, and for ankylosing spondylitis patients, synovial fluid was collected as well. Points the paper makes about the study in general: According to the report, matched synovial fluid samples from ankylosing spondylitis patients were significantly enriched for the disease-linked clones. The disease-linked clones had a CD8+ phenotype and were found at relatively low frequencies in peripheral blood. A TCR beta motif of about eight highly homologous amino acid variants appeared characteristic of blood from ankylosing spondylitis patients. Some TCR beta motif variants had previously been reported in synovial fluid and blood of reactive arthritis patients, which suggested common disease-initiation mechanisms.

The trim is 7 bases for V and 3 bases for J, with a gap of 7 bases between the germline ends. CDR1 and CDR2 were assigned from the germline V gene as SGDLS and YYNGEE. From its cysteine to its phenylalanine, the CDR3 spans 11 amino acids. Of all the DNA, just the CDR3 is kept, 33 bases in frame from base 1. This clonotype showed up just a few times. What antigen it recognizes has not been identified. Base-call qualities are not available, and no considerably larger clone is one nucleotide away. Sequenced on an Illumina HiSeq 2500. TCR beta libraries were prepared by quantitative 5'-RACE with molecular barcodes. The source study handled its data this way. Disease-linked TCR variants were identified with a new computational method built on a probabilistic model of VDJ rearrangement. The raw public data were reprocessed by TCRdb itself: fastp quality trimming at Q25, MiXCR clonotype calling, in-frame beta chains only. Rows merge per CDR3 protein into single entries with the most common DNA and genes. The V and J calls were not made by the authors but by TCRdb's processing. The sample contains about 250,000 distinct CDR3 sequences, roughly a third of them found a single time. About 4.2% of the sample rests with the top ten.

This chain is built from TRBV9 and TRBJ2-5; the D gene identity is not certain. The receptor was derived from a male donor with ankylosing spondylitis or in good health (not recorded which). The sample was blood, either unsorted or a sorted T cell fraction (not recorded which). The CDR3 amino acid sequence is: CASGQEETQYF. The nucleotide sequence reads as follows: TGTGCCAGCGGGCAGGAAGAGACCCAGTACTTC.